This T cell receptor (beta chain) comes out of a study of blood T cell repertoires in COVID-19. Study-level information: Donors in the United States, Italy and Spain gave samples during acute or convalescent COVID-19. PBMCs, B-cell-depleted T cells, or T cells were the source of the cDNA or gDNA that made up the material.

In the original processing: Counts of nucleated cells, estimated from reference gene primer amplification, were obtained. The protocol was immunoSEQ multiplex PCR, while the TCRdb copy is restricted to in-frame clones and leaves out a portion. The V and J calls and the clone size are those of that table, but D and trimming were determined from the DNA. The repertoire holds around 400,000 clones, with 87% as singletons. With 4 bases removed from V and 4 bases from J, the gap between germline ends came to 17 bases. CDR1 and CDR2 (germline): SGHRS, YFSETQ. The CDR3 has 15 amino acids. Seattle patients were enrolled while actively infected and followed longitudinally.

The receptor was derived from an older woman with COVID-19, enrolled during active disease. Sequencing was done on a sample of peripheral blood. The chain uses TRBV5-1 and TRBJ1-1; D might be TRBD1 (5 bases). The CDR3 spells CASSPKVGAGTEAFF. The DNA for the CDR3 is TGCGCCAGCAGCCCAAAGGTAGGGGCTGGCACTGAAGCTTTCTTT.